This TCR beta chain is from a study of identical twins. Study conclusions and caveats: Whereas memory repertoires showed no such difference, abundant cord blood beta clonotypes carried fewer insertions. Weaker excess sharing between twins was seen in beta out-of-frame sequences. The presence of invariant MAIT and iNKT cells could partly confound analyses of zero-insertion sequences.

The CDR3 consists of 13 residues. The germline CDR1 and CDR2 sequences are MNHEY and SMNVEV (reference sequence). A universal primer site was created by template switching, with the cDNA bearing unique molecular identifiers. TCRdb called the 5' RACE reads again in MiXCR, with one record for every CDR3 protein. Seen here are 1,800,000 or so distinct CDR3 sequences, around a third observed once, and the top ten hold under 0.35%. Note on this clonotype: The antigen is not known. A read error may account for a junction end that differs from germline.

The chain links TRBV27 to TRBJ2-7; 10 positions agree with TRBD2. This receptor was identified in a newborn girl in good health. Input material: cord blood. The CDR3 DNA sequence: TGTGCCTGCAGTTTTAGCGGGAGGTACGAGCAGTACTTC. Encoded protein: CACSFSGRYEQYF.